This paragraph covers one T cell receptor (beta chain) sequence. The entry originates in a study of blood T cell repertoires in COVID-19. Clones were sequenced by immunoSEQ multiplex PCR, and TCRdb holds only the in-frame ones, with some missing. This table holds 140,000 or so clones, about 86% found once. The sequence came from a man aged 45 to 65 who had recovered from COVID-19. Sequenced input: PBMCs or T cells enriched from blood (not recorded which).

CDR3 DNA: TGTGCCAGCAGACCAAATTCGGGGGGGGCTGGAAACACCATATATTTT. Encoded protein: CASRPNSGGAGNTIYF. The rearrangement joins TRBV7-8 to TRBJ1-3; maybe TRBD1 (5 bases). Trimming removed 6 bases at V and 2 bases at J, with 17 bases between. There are 16 residues in the CDR3. Germline lookup yields CDR1 SGHVS and CDR2 FQNEAQ.